This TCR beta chain was profiled in a study of CD8 T cells in Susac syndrome. Study information: Patients with Susac syndrome were therapy-naive, taking corticosteroids, with some also receiving intravenous immunoglobulin, or taking intravenous immunoglobulin alone at the time their blood was drawn.

After extraction with the RNeasy kit, about 0.45 to 1 ug of the RNA was reverse transcribed using random hexamers. TCRdb reprocessed the immunoSEQ multiplex PCR reads via MiXCR and lists one record per CDR3 protein. The top ten hold 0.075% to 0.1% of the sample, which has more than 150,000 distinct CDR3 sequences, approximately 95% seen once. V dropped 1 base and J dropped 4; count of bases not matched to a gene: 10. Germline CDR1 is LGHDT and CDR2 is YNNKEL (reference sequence). The CDR3 is 18 residues long. Both CD4+ and CD8+ T cells were negatively isolated, and TEMRA cells underwent FACS enrichment.

V and J are TRBV3-1 and TRBJ2-6; TRBD1 aligns across 7 bases. The sample taken for sequencing was CD4+ T cells from PBMCs. The clonotype comes from a human donor with Susac syndrome. The CDR3 nucleotides read TGTGCCAGCAGCCAAGCCGGGACAGCTCTCTCCGGGGCCAACGTCCTGACTTTC. It translates to CASSQAGTALSGANVLTF.